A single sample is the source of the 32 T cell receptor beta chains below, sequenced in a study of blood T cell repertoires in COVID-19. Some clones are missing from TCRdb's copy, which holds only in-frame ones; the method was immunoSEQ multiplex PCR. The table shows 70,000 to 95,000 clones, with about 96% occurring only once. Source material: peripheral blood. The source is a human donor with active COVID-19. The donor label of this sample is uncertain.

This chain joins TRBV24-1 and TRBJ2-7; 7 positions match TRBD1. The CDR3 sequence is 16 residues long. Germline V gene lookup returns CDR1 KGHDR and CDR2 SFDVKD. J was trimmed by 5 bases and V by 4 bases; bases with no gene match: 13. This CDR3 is CATSERKVTGTHEQYF. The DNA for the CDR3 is TGTGCCACCAGTGAAAGAAAGGTGACAGGGACCCACGAGCAGTACTTC.

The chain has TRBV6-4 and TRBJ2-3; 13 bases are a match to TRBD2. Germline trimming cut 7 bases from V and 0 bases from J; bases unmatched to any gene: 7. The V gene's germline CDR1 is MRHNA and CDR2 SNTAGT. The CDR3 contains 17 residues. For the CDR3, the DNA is TGTGCCAGCATTCCGGGACTAGCGGGGAACAGCACAGATACGCAGTATTTT. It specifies CASIPGLAGNSTDTQYF.

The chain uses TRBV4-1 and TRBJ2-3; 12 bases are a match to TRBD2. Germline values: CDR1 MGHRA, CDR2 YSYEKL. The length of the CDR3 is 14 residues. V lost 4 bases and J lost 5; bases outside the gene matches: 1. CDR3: CASSRLAGEDTQYF. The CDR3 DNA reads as TGCGCCAGCAGCCGACTAGCGGGAGAAGATACGCAGTATTTT.

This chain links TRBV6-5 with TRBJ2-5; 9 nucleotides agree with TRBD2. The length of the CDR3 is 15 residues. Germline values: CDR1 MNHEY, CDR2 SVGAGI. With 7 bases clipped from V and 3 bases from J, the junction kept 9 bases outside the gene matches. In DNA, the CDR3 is TGTGCCAGCAATACCGCGGGGGGGTCAAAAGAGACCCAGTACTTC. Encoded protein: CASNTAGGSKETQYF.

The DNA of the CDR3 is TGTGCCAGCAGTGAAGACAGCCTCTCTGGAAACACCATATATTTT. Amino acid sequence: CASSEDSLSGNTIYF. The chain couples TRBV6-1 to TRBJ1-3; D ambiguous. Germline CDR1 is MNHNS and CDR2 is SASEGT. The ends were cut back, 1 base at V and 0 bases at J, with 7 bases in the middle. CDR3 size: 15 residues.

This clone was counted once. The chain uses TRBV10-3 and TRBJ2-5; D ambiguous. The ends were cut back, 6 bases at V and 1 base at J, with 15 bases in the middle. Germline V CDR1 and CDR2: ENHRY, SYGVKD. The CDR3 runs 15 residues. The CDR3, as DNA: TGTGCCATCAGGAGTTCGAGATCACCCCAAGAGACCCAGTACTTC. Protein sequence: CAIRSSRSPQETQYF.

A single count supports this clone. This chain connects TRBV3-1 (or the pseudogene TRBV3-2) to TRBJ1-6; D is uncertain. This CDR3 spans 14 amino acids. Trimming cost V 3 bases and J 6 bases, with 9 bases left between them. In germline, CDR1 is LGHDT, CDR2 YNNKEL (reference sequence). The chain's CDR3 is CASSQGTINSPLHF. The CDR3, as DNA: TGTGCCAGCAGCCAGGGTACTATTAATTCACCCCTCCACTTT.

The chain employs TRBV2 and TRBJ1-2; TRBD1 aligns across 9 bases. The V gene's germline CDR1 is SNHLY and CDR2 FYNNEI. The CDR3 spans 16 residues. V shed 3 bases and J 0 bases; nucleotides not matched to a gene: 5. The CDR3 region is CASSDRDRVSNYGYTF. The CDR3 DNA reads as TGTGCCAGCAGTGACCGGGACAGGGTTTCTAACTATGGCTACACCTTC.

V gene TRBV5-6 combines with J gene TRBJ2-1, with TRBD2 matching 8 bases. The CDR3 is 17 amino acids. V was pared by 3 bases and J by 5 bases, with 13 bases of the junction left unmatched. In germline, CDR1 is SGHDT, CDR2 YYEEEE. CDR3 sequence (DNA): TGTGCCAGCAGCTCGAGACGGAGGGTAGCGGGGCACAATGAGCAGTTCTTC. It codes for CASSSRRRVAGHNEQFF.

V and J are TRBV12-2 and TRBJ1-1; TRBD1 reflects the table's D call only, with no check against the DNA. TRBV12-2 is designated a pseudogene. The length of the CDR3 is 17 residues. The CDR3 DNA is TGTGCAAGTCGCTTAGCGCTGGGACAGGGGAGGGACACTGAAGCTTTCTTT. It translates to CASRLALGQGRDTEAFF.

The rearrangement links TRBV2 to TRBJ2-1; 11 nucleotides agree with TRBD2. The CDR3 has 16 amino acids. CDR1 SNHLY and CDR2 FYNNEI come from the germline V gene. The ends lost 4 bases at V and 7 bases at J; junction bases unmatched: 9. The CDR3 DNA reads TGTGCCAGCAGTGGGTTGGCTAGCGGGGGGAGGAATGAGCAGTTCTTC. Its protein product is CASSGLASGGRNEQFF.

CDR3 region: CASSEAGTGAPYEQYF. In nucleotides, the CDR3 is TGTGCCAGCAGTGAAGCAGGGACAGGGGCCCCCTACGAGCAGTACTTC. V is TRBV6-1 and J is TRBJ2-7, with TRBD1 identical over 10 bases. The CDR3 is made up of 16 amino acids. Germline V lookup: CDR1 MNHNS, CDR2 SASEGT. The J segment lost 2 bases and the V segment lost 0 bases, leaving 4 bases of the junction unmatched.

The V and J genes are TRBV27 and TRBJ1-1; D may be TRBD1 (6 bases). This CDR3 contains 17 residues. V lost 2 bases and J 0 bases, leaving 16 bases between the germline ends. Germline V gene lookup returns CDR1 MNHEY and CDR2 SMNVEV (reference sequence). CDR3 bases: TGTGCCAGCAGTTTAATGGGGACAAGAAGAATGAACACTGAAGCTTTCTTT. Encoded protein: CASSLMGTRRMNTEAFF.

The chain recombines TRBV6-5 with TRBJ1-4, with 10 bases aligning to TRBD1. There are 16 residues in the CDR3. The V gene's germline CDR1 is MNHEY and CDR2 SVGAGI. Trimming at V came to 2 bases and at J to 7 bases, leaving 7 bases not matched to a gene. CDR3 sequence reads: CASSYGQGTGVEKLFF. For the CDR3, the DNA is TGTGCCAGCAGTTACGGTCAGGGGACAGGGGTTGAAAAACTGTTTTTT.

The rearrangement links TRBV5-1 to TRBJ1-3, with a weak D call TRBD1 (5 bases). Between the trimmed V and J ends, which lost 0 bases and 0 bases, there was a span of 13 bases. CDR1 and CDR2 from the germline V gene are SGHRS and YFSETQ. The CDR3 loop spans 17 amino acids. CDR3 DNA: TGCGCCAGCAGCTTGGGGGGACTTTTGAGCTCTGGAAACACCATATATTTT. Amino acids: CASSLGGLLSSGNTIYF.

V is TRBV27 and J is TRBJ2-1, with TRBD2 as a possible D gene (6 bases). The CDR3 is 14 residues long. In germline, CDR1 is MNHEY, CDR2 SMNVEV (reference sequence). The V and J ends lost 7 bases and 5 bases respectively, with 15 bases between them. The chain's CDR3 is CASTKSGLNNEQFF. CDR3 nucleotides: TGTGCCAGCACCAAGTCCGGACTAAACAATGAGCAGTTCTTC.

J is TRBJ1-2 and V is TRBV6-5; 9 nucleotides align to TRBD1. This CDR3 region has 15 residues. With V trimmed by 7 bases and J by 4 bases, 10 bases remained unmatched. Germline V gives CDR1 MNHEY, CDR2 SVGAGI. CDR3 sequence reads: CASKSEGQGLYGYTF. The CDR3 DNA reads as TGTGCCAGCAAATCCGAGGGACAGGGCCTCTATGGCTACACCTTC.

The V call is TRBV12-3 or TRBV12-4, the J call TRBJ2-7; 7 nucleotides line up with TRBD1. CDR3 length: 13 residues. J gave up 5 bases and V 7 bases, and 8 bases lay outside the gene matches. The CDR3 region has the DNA TGTGCCAGCACCAGACAGGGTCTCAACGAGCAGTACTTC. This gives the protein CASTRQGLNEQYF.

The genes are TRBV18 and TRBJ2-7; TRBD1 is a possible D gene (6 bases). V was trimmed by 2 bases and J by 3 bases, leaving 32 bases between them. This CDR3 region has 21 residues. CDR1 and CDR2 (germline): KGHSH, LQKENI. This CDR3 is CASSPISLYSLGTGSLYEQYF. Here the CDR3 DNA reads TGTGCCAGCTCACCAATATCCCTTTACTCCTTGGGTACAGGGAGCCTCTACGAGCAGTACTTC. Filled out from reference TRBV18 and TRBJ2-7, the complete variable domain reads NAGVMQNPRHLVRRRGQEARLRCSPMKGHSHVYWYRQLPEEGLKFMVYLQKENIIDESGMPKERFSAEFPKEGPSILRIQQVVRGDSAAYFCASSPISLYSLGTGSLYEQYFGPGTRLTVT.

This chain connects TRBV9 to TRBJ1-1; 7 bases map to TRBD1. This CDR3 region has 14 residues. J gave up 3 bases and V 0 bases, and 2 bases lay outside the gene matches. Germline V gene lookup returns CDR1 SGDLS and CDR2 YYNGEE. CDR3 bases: TGTGCCAGCAGCGTAGGGGACAGCTACACTGAAGCTTTCTTT. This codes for CASSVGDSYTEAFF.

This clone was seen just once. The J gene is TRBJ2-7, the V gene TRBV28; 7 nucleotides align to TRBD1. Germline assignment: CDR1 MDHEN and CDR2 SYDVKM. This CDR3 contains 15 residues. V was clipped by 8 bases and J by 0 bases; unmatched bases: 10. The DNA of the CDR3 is TGTGCCAGCTGCCTTGGGGGACAGAGCTCCTACGAGCAGTACTTC. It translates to CASCLGGQSSYEQYF.

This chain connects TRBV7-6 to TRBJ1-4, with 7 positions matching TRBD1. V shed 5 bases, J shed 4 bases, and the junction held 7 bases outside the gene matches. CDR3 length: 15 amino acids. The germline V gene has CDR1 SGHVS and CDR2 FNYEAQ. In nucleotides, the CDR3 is TGTGCCAGCAGCCTGGGACAGAATTATAATGAAAAACTGTTTTTT. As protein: CASSLGQNYNEKLFF. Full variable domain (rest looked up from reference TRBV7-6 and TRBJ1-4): GAGVSQSPRYKVTKRGQDVALRCDPISGHVSLYWYRQALGQGPEFLTYFNYEAQQDKSGLPNDRFSAERPEGSISTLTIQRTEQRDSAMYRCASSLGQNYNEKLFFGSGTQLSVL.

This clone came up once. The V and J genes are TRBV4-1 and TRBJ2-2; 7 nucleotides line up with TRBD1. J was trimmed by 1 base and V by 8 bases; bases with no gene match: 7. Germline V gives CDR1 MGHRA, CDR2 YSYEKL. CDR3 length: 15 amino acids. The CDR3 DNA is TGCGCCAGCGGCGCCCGACAGGGGAACACCGGGGAGCTGTTTTTT. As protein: CASGARQGNTGELFF.

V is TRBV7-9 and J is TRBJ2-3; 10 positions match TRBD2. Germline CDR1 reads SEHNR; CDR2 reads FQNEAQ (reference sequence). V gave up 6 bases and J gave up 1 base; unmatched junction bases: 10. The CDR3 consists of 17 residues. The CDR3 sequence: CASSRLAGAGGTDTQYF. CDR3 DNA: TGTGCCAGCAGTAGGCTAGCGGGGGCCGGGGGCACAGATACGCAGTATTTT.

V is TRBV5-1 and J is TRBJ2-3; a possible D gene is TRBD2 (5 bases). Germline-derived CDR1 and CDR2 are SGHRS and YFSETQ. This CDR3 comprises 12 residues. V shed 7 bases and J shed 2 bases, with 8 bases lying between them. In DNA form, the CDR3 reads TGCGCCAGCGGACGGGACACAGATACGCAGTATTTT. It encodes CASGRDTDTQYF. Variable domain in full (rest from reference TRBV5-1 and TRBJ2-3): KAGVTQTPRYLIKTRGQQVTLSCSPISGHRSVSWYQQTPGQGLQFLFEYFSETQRNKGNFPGRFSGRQFSNSRSEMNVSTLELGDSALYLCASGRDTDTQYFGPGTRLTVL.

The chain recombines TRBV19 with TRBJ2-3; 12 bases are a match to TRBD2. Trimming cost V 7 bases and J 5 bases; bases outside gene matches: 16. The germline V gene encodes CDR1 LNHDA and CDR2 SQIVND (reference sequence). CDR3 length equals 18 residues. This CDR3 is CASTPAASGRAGGDTQYF. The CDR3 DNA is TGTGCCAGTACCCCCGCGGCTAGCGGGAGGGCCGGGGGAGATACGCAGTATTTT.

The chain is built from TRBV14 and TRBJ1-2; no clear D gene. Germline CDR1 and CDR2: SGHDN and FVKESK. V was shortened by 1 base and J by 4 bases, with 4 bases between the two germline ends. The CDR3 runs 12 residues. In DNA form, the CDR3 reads TGTGCCAGCAGCCAAGGAGGCTATGGCTACACCTTC. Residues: CASSQGGYGYTF. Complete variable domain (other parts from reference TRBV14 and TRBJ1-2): EAGVTQFPSHSVIEKGQTVTLRCDPISGHDNLYWYRRVMGKEIKFLLHFVKESKQDESGMPNNRFLAERTGGTYSTLKVQPAELEDSGVYFCASSQGGYGYTFGSGTRLTVV.

Here the CDR3 reads CASSRHLSLLNTGELFF. In nucleotides, the CDR3 is TGTGCCAGCAGCCGACACCTGAGTCTGTTGAACACCGGGGAGCTGTTTTTT. This chain uses TRBV7-9 with TRBJ2-2, with D unresolved. The V and J ends lost 5 bases and 1 base respectively, with 17 bases between them. CDR3 length: 17 amino acids. Looked up from germline, CDR1 is SEHNR and CDR2 is FQNEAQ (reference sequence).

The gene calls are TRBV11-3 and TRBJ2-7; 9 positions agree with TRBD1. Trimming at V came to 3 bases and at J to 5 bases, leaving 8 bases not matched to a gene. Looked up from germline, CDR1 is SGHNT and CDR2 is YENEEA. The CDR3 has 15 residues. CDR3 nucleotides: TGTGCCAGCAGCTTTGCGACAGGGGGATTCCACGAGCAGTACTTC. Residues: CASSFATGGFHEQYF. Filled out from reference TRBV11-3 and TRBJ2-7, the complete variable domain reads EAGVVQSPRYKIIEKKQPVAFWCNPISGHNTLYWYLQNLGQGPELLIRYENEEAVDDSQLPKDRFSAERLKGVDSTLKIQPAELGDSAVYLCASSFATGGFHEQYFGPGTRLTVT.

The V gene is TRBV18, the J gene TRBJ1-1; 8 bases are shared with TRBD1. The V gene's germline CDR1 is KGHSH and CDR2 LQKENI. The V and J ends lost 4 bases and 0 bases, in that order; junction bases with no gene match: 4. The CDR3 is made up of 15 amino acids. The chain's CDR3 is CASSQETGVNTEAFF. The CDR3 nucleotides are TGTGCCAGCTCACAGGAGACAGGGGTGAACACTGAAGCTTTCTTT.

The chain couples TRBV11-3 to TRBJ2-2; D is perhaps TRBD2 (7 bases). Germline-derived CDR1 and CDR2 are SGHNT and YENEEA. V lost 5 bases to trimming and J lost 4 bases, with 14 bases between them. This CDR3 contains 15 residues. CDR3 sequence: CASSLGGASTGELFF. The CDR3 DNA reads TGTGCCAGCAGCCTTGGGGGGGCGAGCACCGGGGAGCTGTTTTTT.

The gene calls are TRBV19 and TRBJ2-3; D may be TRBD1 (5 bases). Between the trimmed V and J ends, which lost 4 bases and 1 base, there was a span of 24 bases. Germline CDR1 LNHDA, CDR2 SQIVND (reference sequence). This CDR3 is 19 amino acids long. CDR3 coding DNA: TGTGCCAGTAGTACAGGATTCTCAGGGTTGGGCTTCGGCACAGATACGCAGTATTTT. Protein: CASSTGFSGLGFGTDTQYF.